The source of this T cell receptor beta chain is a study of blood T cell repertoires in COVID-19. The overall study: Spain, Italy and the United States supplied samples that represented acute and convalescent COVID-19. PBMCs, B-cell-depleted T cells, or T cells provided the cDNA or gDNA that made up the material.

Per the original methods: Amplification from reference gene primers served as the basis for estimated nucleated cell counts. Clones were read by immunoSEQ multiplex PCR, and TCRdb kept only the in-frame ones, dropping some. That table supplies the V and J calls and clone size; D and trimming were determined from the DNA. Among just under 80,000 clones listed, about 80% were seen once. The CDR3 is made up of 16 amino acids. Trimming at V came to 8 bases and at J to 7 bases, leaving 7 bases not matched to a gene. Germline-derived CDR1 and CDR2 are LNHDA and SQIVND (reference sequence). This clone appeared a few times.

The genes are TRBV19 and TRBJ2-2, with 16 nucleotides matching TRBD2. Sequencing was performed on peripheral blood. The TCR was taken from a human donor in a cohort sampled during active COVID-19. The CDR3 loop reads CASSGLAGGRLGELFF. The CDR3 nucleotides read TGTGCCAGTTCGGGACTAGCGGGAGGGCGCCTCGGGGAGCTGTTTTTT.